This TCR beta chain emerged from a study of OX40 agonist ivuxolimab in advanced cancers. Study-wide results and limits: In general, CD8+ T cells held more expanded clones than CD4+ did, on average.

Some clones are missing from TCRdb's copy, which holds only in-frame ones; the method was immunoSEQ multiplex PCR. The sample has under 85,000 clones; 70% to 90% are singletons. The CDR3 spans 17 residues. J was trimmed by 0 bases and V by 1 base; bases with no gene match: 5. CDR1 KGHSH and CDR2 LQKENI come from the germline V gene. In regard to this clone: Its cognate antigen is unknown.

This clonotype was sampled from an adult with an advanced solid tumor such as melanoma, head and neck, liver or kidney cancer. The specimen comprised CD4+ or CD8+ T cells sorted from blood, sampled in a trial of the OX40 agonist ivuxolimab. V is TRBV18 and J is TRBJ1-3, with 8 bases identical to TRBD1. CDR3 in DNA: TGTGCCAGCTCACCACGGGCAGGGGGCTCCTCTGGAAACACCATATATTTT. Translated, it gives CASSPRAGGSSGNTIYF. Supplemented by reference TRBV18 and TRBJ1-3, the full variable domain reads NAGVMQNPRHLVRRRGQEARLRCSPMKGHSHVYWYRQLPEEGLKFMVYLQKENIIDESGMPKERFSAEFPKEGPSILRIQQVVRGDSAAYFCASSPRAGGSSGNTIYFGEGSWLTVV.